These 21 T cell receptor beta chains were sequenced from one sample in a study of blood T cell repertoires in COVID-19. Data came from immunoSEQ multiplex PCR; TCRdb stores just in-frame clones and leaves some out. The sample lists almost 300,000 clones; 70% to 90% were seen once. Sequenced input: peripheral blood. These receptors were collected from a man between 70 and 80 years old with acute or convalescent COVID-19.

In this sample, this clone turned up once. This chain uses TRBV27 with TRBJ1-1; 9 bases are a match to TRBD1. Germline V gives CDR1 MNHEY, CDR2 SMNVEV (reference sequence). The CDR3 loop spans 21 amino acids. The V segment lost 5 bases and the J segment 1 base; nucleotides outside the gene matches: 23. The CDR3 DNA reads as TGTGCCAGCAGTCGATGGCTTGGTCGGACACAGGGGGCCCCTGGGAACACTGAAGCTTTCTTT. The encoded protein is CASSRWLGRTQGAPGNTEAFF.

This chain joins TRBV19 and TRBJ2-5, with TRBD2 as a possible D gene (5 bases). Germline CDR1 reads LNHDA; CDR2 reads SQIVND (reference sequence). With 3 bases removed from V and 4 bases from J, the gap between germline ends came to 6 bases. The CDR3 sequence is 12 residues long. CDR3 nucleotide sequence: TGTGCCAGTAGTATCCGGGGAGAGACCCAGTACTTC. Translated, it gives CASSIRGETQYF.

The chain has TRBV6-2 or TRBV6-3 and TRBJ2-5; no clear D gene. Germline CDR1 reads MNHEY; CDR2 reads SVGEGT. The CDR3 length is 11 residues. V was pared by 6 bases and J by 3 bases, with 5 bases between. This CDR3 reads CASSLEETQYF. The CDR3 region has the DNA TGTGCCAGCAGCCTAGAAGAGACCCAGTACTTC.

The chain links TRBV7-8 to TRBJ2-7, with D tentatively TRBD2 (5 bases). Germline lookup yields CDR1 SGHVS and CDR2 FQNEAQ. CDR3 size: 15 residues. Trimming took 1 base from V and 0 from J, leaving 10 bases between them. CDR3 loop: CASSLDPTSSYEQYF. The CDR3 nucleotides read TGTGCCAGCAGCTTAGATCCTACTAGCTCCTACGAGCAGTACTTC.

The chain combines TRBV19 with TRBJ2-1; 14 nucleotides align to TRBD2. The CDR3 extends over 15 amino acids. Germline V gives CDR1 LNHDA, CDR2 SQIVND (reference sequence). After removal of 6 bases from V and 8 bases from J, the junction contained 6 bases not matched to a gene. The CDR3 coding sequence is TGTGCCAGTAGCTTGACTAGCGGGAGGGCCGATGAGCAGTTCTTC. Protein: CASSLTSGRADEQFF.

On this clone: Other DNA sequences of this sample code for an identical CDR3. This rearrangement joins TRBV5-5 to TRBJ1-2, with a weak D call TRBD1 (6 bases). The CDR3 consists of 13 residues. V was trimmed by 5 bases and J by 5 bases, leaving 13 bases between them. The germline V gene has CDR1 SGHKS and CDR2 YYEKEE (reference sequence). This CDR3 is CASSQTGDYGYTF. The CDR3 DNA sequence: TGTGCCAGCAGTCAGACAGGAGATTATGGCTACACCTTC.

The CDR3, as DNA: TGCGCCAGCAGCCAAGATCCCCTAGCCTCTGCCGAGCAGTACTTC. It translates to CASSQDPLASAEQYF. The chain has TRBV4-3 and TRBJ2-7; possible D gene TRBD2, 5 bases. The CDR3 runs to 15 residues. V lost 0 bases and J lost 6, with 15 bases in between. Germline CDR1 and CDR2: LGHNA and YSLEER.

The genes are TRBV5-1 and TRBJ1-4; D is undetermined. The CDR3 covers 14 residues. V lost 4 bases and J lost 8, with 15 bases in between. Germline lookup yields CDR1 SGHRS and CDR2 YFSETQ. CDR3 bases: TGCGCCAGCAGCCCAGGTAACAGTCGAGAAAAACTGTTTTTT. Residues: CASSPGNSREKLFF. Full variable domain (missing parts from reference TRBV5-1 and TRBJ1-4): KAGVTQTPRYLIKTRGQQVTLSCSPISGHRSVSWYQQTPGQGLQFLFEYFSETQRNKGNFPGRFSGRQFSNSRSEMNVSTLELGDSALYLCASSPGNSREKLFFGSGTQLSVL.

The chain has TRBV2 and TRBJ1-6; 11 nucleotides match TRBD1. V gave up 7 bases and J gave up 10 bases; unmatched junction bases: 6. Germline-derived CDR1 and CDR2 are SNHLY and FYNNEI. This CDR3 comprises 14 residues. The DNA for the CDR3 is TGTGCCAGCACCGGACAGGGGGCAGGCTCACCCCTCCACTTT. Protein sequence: CASTGQGAGSPLHF.

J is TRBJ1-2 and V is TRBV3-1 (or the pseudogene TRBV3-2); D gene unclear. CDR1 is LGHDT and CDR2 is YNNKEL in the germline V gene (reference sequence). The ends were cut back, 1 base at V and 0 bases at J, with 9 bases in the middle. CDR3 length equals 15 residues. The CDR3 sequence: CASSQAWHTNYGYTF. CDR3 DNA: TGTGCCAGCAGCCAAGCCTGGCACACTAACTATGGCTACACCTTC.

The CDR3 here is CASSVQGPGNTIYF. The CDR3 DNA follows: TGCGCCAGCAGCGTACAGGGACCTGGAAACACCATATATTTT. The genes are TRBV5-1 and TRBJ1-3, with D possibly being TRBD1 (6 bases). The CDR3 is 14 residues long. From germline, CDR1 is SGHRS and CDR2 YFSETQ. Trimming removed 4 bases from V and 2 bases from J, with 10 bases in between.

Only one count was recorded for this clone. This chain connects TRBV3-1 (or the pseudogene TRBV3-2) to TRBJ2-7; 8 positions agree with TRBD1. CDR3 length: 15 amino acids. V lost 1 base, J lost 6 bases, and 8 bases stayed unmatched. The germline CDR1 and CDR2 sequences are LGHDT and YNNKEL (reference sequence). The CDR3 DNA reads TGTGCCAGCAGCCAAGCAGGGACAGGCGTTTTCGAGCAGTACTTC. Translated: CASSQAGTGVFEQYF.

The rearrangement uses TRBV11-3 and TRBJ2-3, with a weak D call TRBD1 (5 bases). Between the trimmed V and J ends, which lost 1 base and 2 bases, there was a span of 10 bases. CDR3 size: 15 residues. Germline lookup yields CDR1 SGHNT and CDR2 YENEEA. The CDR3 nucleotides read TGTGCCAGCAGCTTAGGAGGACAAGTCACAGATACGCAGTATTTT. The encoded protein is CASSLGGQVTDTQYF.

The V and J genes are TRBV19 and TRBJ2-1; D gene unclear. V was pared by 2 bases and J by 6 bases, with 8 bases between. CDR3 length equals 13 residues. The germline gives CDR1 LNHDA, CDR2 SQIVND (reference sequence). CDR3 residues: CASSINQLNEQFF. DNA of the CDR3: TGTGCCAGTAGTATAAACCAACTCAATGAGCAGTTCTTC.

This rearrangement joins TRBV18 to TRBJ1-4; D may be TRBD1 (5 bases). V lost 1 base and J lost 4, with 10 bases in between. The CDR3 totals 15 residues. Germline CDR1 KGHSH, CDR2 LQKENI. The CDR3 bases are TGTGCCAGCTCACCACTCGGGGGTCATAATGAAAAACTGTTTTTT. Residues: CASSPLGGHNEKLFF.

CDR3 in DNA: TGCAGCGTTGGGCAGGGGGGCGTCACCGGGGAGCTGTTTTTT. It specifies CSVGQGGVTGELFF. The chain joins TRBV29-1 to TRBJ2-2; D is perhaps TRBD1 (7 bases). The CDR3 is made up of 14 amino acids. Trimming took 4 bases from V and 4 from J, leaving 13 bases between them. In germline, CDR1 is SQVTM, CDR2 ANQGSEA.

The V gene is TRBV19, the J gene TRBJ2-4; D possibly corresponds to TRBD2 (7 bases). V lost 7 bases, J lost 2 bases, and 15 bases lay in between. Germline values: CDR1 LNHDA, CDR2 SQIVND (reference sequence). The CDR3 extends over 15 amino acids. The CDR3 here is CASTVGGEPKNIQYF. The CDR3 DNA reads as TGTGCCAGTACCGTAGGGGGGGAGCCCAAAAACATTCAGTACTTC.

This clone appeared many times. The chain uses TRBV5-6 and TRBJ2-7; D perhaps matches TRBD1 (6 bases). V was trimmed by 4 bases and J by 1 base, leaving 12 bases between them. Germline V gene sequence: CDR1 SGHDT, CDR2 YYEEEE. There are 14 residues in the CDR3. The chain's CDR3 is CASSPGTTSYEQYF. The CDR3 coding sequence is TGTGCCAGCAGCCCCGGGACAACGTCCTACGAGCAGTACTTC.

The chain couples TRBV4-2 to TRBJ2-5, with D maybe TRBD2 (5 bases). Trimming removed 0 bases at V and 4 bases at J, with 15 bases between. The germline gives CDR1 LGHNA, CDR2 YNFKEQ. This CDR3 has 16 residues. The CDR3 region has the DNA TGTGCCAGCAGCCAAGAGGTGAGGGCCCTCGGAGAGACCCAGTACTTC. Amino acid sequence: CASSQEVRALGETQYF.

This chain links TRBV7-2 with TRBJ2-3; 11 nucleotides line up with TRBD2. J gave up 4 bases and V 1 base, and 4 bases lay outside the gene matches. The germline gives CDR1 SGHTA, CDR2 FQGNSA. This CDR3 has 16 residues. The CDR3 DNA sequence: TGTGCCAGCAGCTTAGGTAGCGGGGGGGCCGCAGATACGCAGTATTTT. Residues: CASSLGSGGAADTQYF.

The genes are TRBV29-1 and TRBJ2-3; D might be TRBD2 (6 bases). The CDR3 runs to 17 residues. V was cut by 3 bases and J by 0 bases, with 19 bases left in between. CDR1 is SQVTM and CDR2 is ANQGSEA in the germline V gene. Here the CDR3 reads CSVEGGSTSFSTDTQYF. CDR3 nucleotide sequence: TGCAGCGTTGAGGGCGGATCGACTAGTTTCAGCACAGATACGCAGTATTTT.